The clone carrying this T cell receptor beta chain was seen many times. This sample is drawn from a study of T cells in Graves' hyperthyroidism and ophthalmopathy. Diagnosis rested on symptoms, serum thyroxine and TRAb, thyroid ultrasound, and orbital computed tomography. Amplification yielded TCR beta CDR3 regions, with RNA transcripts as the source. Using the HTBI primer set, a first-round RT-PCR was run on the TCR CDR3. TCRdb recomputed calls from the multiplex PCR reads with MiXCR, one row per CDR3 protein. Seen here are hundreds of thousands of distinct CDR3 sequences, 15% to 20% observed once, and the top ten hold over 45%. This CDR3 has 14 residues. Trimming stripped 2 bases from V and 2 bases from J, with 9 bases between. Germline V CDR1 and CDR2: KGHSH, LQKENI.

This clonotype originated in a man aged 35-49 years with Graves' ophthalmopathy. The chain recombines TRBV18 with TRBJ2-5; no firm D call. Sequencing input: blood. CDR3 protein: CASSPNPLQETQYF. CDR3 nucleotides: TGTGCCAGCTCACCAAACCCGTTGCAAGAGACCCAGTACTTC. The full variable domain, its missing parts supplied by reference TRBV18 and TRBJ2-5, is NAGVMQNPRHLVRRRGQEARLRCSPMKGHSHVYWYRQLPEEGLKFMVYLQKENIIDESGMPKERFSAEFPKEGPSILRIQQVVRGDSAAYFCASSPNPLQETQYFGPGTRLLVL.